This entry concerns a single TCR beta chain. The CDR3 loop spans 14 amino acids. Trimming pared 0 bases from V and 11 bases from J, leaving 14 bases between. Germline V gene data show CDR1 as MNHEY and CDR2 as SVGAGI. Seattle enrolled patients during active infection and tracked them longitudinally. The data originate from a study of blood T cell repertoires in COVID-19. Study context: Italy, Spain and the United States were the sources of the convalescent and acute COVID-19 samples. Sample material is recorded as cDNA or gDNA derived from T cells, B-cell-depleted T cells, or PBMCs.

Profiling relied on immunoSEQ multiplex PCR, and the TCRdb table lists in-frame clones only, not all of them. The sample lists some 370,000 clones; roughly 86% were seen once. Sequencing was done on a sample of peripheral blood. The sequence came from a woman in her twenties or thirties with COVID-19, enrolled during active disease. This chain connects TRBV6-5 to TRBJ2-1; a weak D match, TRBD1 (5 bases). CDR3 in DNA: TGTGCCAGCAGTTACTCTCCGACAGATACTAAGCAGTTCTTC. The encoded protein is CASSYSPTDTKQFF.